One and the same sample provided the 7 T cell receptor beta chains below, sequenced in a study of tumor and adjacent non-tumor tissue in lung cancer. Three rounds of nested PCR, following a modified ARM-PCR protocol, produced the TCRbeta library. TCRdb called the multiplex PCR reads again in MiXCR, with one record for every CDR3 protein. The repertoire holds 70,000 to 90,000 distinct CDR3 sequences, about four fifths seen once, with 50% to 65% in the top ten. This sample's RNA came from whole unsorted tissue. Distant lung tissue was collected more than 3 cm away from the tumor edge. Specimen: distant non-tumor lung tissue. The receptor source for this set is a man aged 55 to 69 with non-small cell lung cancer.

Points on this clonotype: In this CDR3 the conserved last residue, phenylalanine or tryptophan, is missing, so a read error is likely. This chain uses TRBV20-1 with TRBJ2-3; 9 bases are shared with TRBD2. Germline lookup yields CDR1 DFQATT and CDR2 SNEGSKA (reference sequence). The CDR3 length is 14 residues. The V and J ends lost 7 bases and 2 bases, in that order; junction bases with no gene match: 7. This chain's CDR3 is CSVKRTSDTDTQYV. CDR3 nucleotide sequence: TGCAGTGTTAAGCGGACTAGCGACACAGATACGCAGTATGTT.

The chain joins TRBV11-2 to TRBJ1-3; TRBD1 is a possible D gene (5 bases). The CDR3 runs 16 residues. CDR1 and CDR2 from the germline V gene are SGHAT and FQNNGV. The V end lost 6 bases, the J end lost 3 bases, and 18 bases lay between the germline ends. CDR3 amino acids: CASSSIRGRIGNTIYF. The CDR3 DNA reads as TGTGCCAGCAGTTCCATTAGGGGCCGAATTGGAAACACCATATATTTT.

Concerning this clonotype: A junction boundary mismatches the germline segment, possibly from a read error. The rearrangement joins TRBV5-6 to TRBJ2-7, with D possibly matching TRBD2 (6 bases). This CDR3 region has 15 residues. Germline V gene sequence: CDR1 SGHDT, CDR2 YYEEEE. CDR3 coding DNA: TGTGCCAGCAGCTTGGTACTAGGAGGCGGGAACGAGCAATACTTC. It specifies CASSLVLGGGNEQYF.

CDR3 sequence (DNA): TGTGCCATCAGCCCCAACGGGGGGACCGGGGGCTACACCTTC. Translation gives CAISPNGGTGGYTF. This chain joins TRBV12-3 or TRBV12-4 and TRBJ1-2; weak D call: TRBD1 (5 bases). The CDR3 extends over 14 amino acids. Trimming left V 10 bases short and J 8 bases short, with 23 bases between.

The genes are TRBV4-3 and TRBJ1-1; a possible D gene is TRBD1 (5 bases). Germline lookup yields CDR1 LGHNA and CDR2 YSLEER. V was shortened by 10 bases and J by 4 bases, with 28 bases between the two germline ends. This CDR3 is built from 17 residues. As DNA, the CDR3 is TGCGCCAACAGGCAAGACATTCCGGGCAGTTCGGGCACTGAAGCTTTCTTT. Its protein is CANRQDIPGSSGTEAFF.

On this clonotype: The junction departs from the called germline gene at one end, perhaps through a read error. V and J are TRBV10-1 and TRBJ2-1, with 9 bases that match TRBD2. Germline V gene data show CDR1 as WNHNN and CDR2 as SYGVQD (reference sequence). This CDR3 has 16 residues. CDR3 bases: TGCGCCAGCAGTGGAAATCGAGCGGGAGGTTACAATGAACACATCTTC. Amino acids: CASSGNRAGGYNEHIF.

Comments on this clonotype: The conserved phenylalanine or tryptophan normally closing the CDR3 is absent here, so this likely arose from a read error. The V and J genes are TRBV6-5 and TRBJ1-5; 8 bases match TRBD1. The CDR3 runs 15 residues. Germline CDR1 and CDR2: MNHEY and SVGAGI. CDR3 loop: CASSYSGQGSQPQHI. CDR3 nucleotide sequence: TGTGCCAGTAGTTACAGTGGACAGGGTAGTCAGCCACAGCATATT.